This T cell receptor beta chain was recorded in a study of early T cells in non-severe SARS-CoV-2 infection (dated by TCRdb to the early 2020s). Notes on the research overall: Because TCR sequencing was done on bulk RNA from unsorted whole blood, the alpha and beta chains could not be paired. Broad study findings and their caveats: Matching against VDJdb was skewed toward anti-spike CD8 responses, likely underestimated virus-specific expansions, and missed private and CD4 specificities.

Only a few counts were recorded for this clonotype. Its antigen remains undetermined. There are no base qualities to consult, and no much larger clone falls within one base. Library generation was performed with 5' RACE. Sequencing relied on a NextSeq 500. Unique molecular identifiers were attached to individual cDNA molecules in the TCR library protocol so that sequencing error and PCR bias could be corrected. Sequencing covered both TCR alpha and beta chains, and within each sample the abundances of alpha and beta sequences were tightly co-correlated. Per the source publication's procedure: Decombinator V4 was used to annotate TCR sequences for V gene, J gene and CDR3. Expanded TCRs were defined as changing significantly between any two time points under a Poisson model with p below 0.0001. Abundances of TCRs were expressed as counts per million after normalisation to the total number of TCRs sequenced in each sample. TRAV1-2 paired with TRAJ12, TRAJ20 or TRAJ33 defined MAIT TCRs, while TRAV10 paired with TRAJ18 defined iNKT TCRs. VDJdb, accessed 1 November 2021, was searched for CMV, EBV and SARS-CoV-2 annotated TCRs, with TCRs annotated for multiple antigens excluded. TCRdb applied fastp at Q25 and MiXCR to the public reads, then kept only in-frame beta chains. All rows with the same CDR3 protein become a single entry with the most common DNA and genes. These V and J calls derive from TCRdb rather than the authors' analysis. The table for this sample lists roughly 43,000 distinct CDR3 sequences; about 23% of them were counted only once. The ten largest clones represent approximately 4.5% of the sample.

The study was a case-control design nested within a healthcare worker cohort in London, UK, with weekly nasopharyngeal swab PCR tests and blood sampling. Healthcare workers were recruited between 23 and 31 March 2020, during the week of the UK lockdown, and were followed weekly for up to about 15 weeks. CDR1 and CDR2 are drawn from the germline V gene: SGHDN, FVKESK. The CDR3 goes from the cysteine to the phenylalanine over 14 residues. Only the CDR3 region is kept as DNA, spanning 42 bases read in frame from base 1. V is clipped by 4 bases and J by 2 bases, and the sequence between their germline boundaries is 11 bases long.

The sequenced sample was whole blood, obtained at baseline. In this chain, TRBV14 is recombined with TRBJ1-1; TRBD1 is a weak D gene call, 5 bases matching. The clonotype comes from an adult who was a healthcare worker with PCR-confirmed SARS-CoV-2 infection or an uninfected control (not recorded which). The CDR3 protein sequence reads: CASSPGHLNTEAFF. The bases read TGTGCCAGCAGCCCAGGGCACTTAAACACTGAAGCTTTCTTT.